Listed below are T cell receptor beta chains from one sample, sequenced in a study of PD-1 blockade in classical Hodgkin lymphoma. The table came from immunoSEQ multiplex PCR; TCRdb's copy has only in-frame clones and leaves some out. The sample records 90,000 to 110,000 clones, 89% being singletons. This material consisted of peripheral blood mononuclear cells (PBMCs), taken before the fourth cycle of nivolumab. All receptors come from a human donor with classical Hodgkin lymphoma. Both conserved end residues are part of each CDR3. A D gene is named only where the DNA matches it firmly. Size is omitted from some rows. Given values are once, few, many or a class for expanded clones.

TRBV6-1	TRBD2	NA	TRBJ2-4	TGTGCCAGCAGTGAACGTCGGGCGGGAGGGAGGGTCAAAAACATTCAGTACTTC	CASSERRAGGRVKNIQYF
TRBV27	NA	NA	TRBJ2-2	TGTGCCAGCAGTTCGAACACCGGGGAGCTGTTTTTT	CASSSNTGELFF
TRBV9	TRBD1	NA	TRBJ2-1	TGTGCCAGCAGCGTAGGAGAGACAGGGTTGGGTGAGCAGTTCTTC	CASSVGETGLGEQFF
TRBV6-5	TRBD2	NA	TRBJ2-1	TGTGCCAGCAGCCCTAGGTCTAGCGGCAATGAGCAGTTCTTC	CASSPRSSGNEQFF
TRBV11-2	TRBD2	few	TRBJ2-1	TGTGCCAGCAGCTCCACTCGGACTAGCGGGAGACGGAATGAGCAGTTCTTC	CASSSTRTSGRRNEQFF
TRBV4-2	TRBD2	NA	TRBJ2-1	TGTGCCAGTACTATGGCGGGAGAGTGGAATGAGCAGTTCTTC	CASTMAGEWNEQFF
TRBV30	NA	NA	TRBJ1-2	TGTGCTTACCCGAAAGCTAACTATGGCTACACCTTC	CAYPKANYGYTF
TRBV28	NA	NA	TRBJ2-1	TGTGCCAGCAGTTTATGGGGCTACGACAATGAGCAGTTCTTC	CASSLWGYDNEQFF
TRBV28	TRBD2	NA	TRBJ2-7	TGTGCCAGCAGCCCTGCGGCTAGCGGGTTGTACGAGCAGTACTTC	CASSPAASGLYEQYF
TRBV12-5	NA	NA	TRBJ1-2	TGTGCTAGTGGTTTGCCGCTACAGATACCCACCTTC	CASGLPLQIPTF
TRBV10-2	NA	NA	TRBJ2-3	TGCGCCAGCACCGACGGGCGCCCAGATACGCAGTATTTT	CASTDGRPDTQYF
TRBV7-2	TRBD2	NA	TRBJ2-7	TGTGCCAGCAGCTTTCTAGCGGGAGGGGACGAGCAGTACTTC	CASSFLAGGDEQYF
TRBV19	NA	NA	TRBJ1-1	TGTGCCAGTAGTATAGATCGGAGGAGCGAAGCTTTCTTT	CASSIDRRSEAFF
TRBV25-1	TRBD1	few	TRBJ1-2	TGTGCCAGCAGTGAATGGGACAGGGCCTATGGCTACACCTTC	CASSEWDRAYGYTF
TRBV6-4	NA	NA	TRBJ2-6	TGTGCCAGCAGTGTCATTGCTAGCCTCTCTGGGGCCAACGTCCTGACTTTC	CASSVIASLSGANVLTF
TRBV6-6	TRBD1	NA	TRBJ1-5	TGTGCCAGCAGTTACTTTGGGACAGGGGATCAGCCCCAGCATTTT	CASSYFGTGDQPQHF
TRBV19	NA	NA	TRBJ1-3	TGTGCCAGTAGTAGATCACAGGGATTGCCTGGAAACACCATATATTTT	CASSRSQGLPGNTIYF
TRBV4-1	NA	NA	TRBJ2-7	TGCGCCAGCAGCCAAGAAAAAGGGCACGGGGGACCCTACGAGCAGTACTTC	CASSQEKGHGGPYEQYF
TRBV4-3	NA	NA	TRBJ1-4	TGCGCCAGCAGCCAAGACGGGAGGAGTAATGAAAAACTGTTTTTT	CASSQDGRSNEKLFF
TRBV5-4	TRBD1	NA	TRBJ2-3	TGTGCCAGCAGCCAGGACAGGGGTGGTACGCAGTATTTT	CASSQDRGGTQYF
TRBV13	NA	NA	TRBJ2-7	TGTGCCAGCAGCTTAGTTGGGGGCTCCCTCTCCTACGAGCAGTACTTC	CASSLVGGSLSYEQYF
TRBV27	NA	NA	TRBJ1-2	TGTGCCAGCAGTCGGACGAGGAACTATGGCTACACCTTC	CASSRTRNYGYTF
TRBV10-2	TRBD1	NA	TRBJ1-1	TGCGCCAGCAGGGGGACAGTAATGAACACTGAAGCTTTCTTT	CASRGTVMNTEAFF
TRBV4-3	NA	NA	TRBJ1-2	TGCGCCAGCAGCCGGACAGTAGACTATGGCTACACCTTC	CASSRTVDYGYTF
TRBV7-2	NA	NA	TRBJ2-7	TGTGCCAGCAGCTTAGACGGGAGTTGGTACGAGCAGTACTTC	CASSLDGSWYEQYF
TRBV7-9	NA	NA	TRBJ2-1	TGTGCCAGCAGCTTGGGGGACAATGAGCAGTTCTTC	CASSLGDNEQFF
TRBV7-2	NA	NA	TRBJ1-5	TGTGCCAGCAGCTTAGGGGGAAGGGGTGGGGACCAGCCCCAGCATTTT	CASSLGGRGGDQPQHF
TRBV30	NA	NA	TRBJ1-2	TGTGCCTGGAACAAGGCAGGGTTCCGAAACTATGGCTACACCTTC	CAWNKAGFRNYGYTF
TRBV5-4	NA	NA	TRBJ2-5	TGTGCCAGCAGCCTTGTAGCAACCCACCAGTACTTC	CASSLVATHQYF
TRBV4-2	NA	NA	TRBJ2-7	TGTGCCAGCAGCCAAGAACGGGGAAGCTCCTACGAGCAGTACTTC	CASSQERGSSYEQYF
TRBV20-1	TRBD1	NA	TRBJ1-1	TGCAGTGACGGGACAGACCACATTGCTTTCTTT	CSDGTDHIAFF
TRBV30	NA	NA	TRBJ2-5	TGTGCCTGGGGCTTGGGGGGGCGAGGAGAGACCCAGTACTTC	CAWGLGGRGETQYF
TRBV19	TRBD1	few	TRBJ1-2	TGTGCCAGTAGTGGGGACAGGGCTACCAACTATGGCTACACCTTC	CASSGDRATNYGYTF
TRBV28	NA	NA	TRBJ1-2	TGTGCCAGCAGTTTATTGGGGCAACAGGGAGATGGCTACACCTTC	CASSLLGQQGDGYTF
TRBV6-1	TRBD1	NA	TRBJ2-2	TGTGCCAGCAACAGGGGACAGGGGGCCGGGGAGCTGTTTTTT	CASNRGQGAGELFF
TRBV18	TRBD1	NA	TRBJ1-5	TGTGCCAGCTCACCGACAGGGGGCTATCAGCCCCAGCATTTT	CASSPTGGYQPQHF
TRBV4-1	NA	NA	TRBJ2-7	TGCGCCAGCAGCCAAGATTTTGGACTCTCCTACGAGCAGTACTTC	CASSQDFGLSYEQYF
TRBV19	TRBD1	NA	TRBJ2-1	TGTGCCAGTAGTACTCAGACAGGGGACAATGAGCAGTTCTTC	CASSTQTGDNEQFF
TRBV19	TRBD2	NA	TRBJ2-7	TGTGCCAGTAGTATCGGGACTAGCGGGAGCTCCGAGCAGTACTTC	CASSIGTSGSSEQYF
TRBV9	NA	NA	TRBJ1-2	TGTGCCAGCAGCGTCTCCGCAAAACCCAGGGTCCCGGTCTATGGCTACACCTTC	CASSVSAKPRVPVYGYTF
TRBV6-1	TRBD2	NA	TRBJ2-3	TGTGCCAGCAGCCTAGCGGGAGCAGGCACAGATACGCAGTATTTT	CASSLAGAGTDTQYF
TRBV4-1	TRBD1	NA	TRBJ1-2	TGCGCCAGCAACCCTCCCGGACAGGGAGCTTATGGCTACACCTTC	CASNPPGQGAYGYTF
TRBV30	TRBD2	NA	TRBJ2-1	TGTGCCTGGATTCCTAGCGGGCCCCCCTACAATGAGCAGTTCTTC	CAWIPSGPPYNEQFF
TRBV29-1	TRBD1	NA	TRBJ2-3	TGCAGCGCCGACGCCGGGACAGGGTATACGCAGTATTTT	CSADAGTGYTQYF
TRBV10-3	NA	NA	TRBJ1-2	TGTGCCATCACCGCTGGGACGAACTATGGCTACACCTTC	CAITAGTNYGYTF
TRBV4-1	NA	NA	TRBJ2-2	TGCGCCAGCAGCCAAAGTGCTTTGGGGGCCCTGAACACCGGGGAGCTGTTTTTT	CASSQSALGALNTGELFF
TRBV11-2	NA	NA	TRBJ1-1	TGTGCCAGCAGCTTAGAGGGGGGTGTCGGAGAAGAAGCTTTCTTT	CASSLEGGVGEEAFF
TRBV7-2	TRBD1	NA	TRBJ2-7	TGTGCCAGCAGCTTGAACAGGGGGCCCTACGAGCAGTACTTC	CASSLNRGPYEQYF
TRBV2	TRBD2	NA	TRBJ2-2	TGTGCCAGCGGACTAGCGGCGCGAAAGACCGGGGAGCTGTTTTTT	CASGLAARKTGELFF
TRBV7-9	TRBD2	NA	TRBJ2-7	TGTGCCAGCAGCTTTTCGTCTAGCGGGGACTCCTACGAGCAGTACTTC	CASSFSSSGDSYEQYF
TRBV29-1	TRBD2	NA	TRBJ2-2	TGCAGCGTCACTAGCGGGAGATTCTCCGGGGAGCTGTTTTTT	CSVTSGRFSGELFF
TRBV2	TRBD2	NA	TRBJ2-3	TGTGCCAGCAGTGAAGTAGCGGGGCTGTCACGGGATACGCAGTATTTT	CASSEVAGLSRDTQYF
TRBV11-2	NA	NA	TRBJ2-3	TGTGCCAGCAGCTTAGCGGGCTCACCATATATCACAGATACGCAGTATTTT	CASSLAGSPYITDTQYF
TRBV7-9	TRBD2	NA	TRBJ2-3	TGTGCCAGCAGTAGGGGCGGGAGAGGCACAGATACGCAGTATTTT	CASSRGGRGTDTQYF